Listed here are 24 T cell receptor beta chains from one sample, sequenced in a study of CD8+ T cells in alopecia areata. TCR sequencing used cDNA made by reverse transcription of extracted RNA. Only in-frame clones appear in the TCRdb table, and some are missing; sequencing was by immunoSEQ multiplex PCR. The table includes about 82,000 clones, approximately 50% detected once. Sequencing input: NKG2D-high CD8+ T cells sorted from blood. The source of these receptors is a human donor with alopecia areata.

The table lists this clone with a count of one. The V call is TRBV5-6, the J call TRBJ2-5, with TRBD1 identical over 7 bases. The CDR3 has 14 amino acids. V lost 0 bases, J lost 2 bases, and 1 base stayed unmatched. Germline V lookup: CDR1 SGHDT, CDR2 YYEEEE. The CDR3 spells CASSLGRGQETQYF. For the CDR3, the DNA is TGTGCCAGCAGCTTGGGCAGGGGGCAAGAGACCCAGTACTTC.

This chain joins TRBV2 and TRBJ2-7, with D perhaps TRBD1 or TRBD2 (5 bases each). The CDR3 length is 15 residues. V was clipped by 10 bases and J by 7 bases, with 26 bases between them. Germline lookup yields CDR1 SNHLY and CDR2 FYNNEI. CDR3 DNA: TGTGCCACCACGATCGGTGGGACGGGCACGGGGGAGCAGTACTTC. Its protein product is CATTIGGTGTGEQYF.

This clone was seen a handful of times. One junction end does not reproduce the germline sequence, and a read error may be involved. The CDR3 coding sequence is TGCAGCTTTGAGCCAGCGGGAGGGGGTCTGGATGAGCAGTTCTTC. Translated: CSFEPAGGGLDEQFF. The chain uses TRBV29-1 and TRBJ2-1, with 10 bases matching TRBD2. This CDR3 spans 15 amino acids. The germline V gene encodes CDR1 SQVTM and CDR2 ANQGSEA.

The rearrangement joins TRBV2 to TRBJ2-1; either TRBD1 or TRBD2 may fit D (5 bases each). V was cut by 6 bases and J by 8 bases, with 17 bases left in between. CDR1 and CDR2 from the germline V gene are SNHLY and FYNNEI. The CDR3 runs 14 residues. The chain's CDR3 is CASSGAEAQDEQFF. The CDR3 DNA follows: TGTGCCAGCAGCGGGGCGGAGGCCCAGGATGAGCAGTTCTTC. Complete variable domain (other parts from reference TRBV2 and TRBJ2-1): EPEVTQTPSHQVTQMGQEVILRCVPISNHLYFYWYRQILGQKVEFLVSFYNNEISEKSEIFDDQFSVERPDGSNFTLKIRSTKLEDSAMYFCASSGAEAQDEQFFGPGTRLTVL.

A few counts support this clone. This chain joins TRBV29-1 and TRBJ2-5; D not certain. V was trimmed by 7 bases and J by 5 bases, leaving 8 bases between them. The germline gives CDR1 SQVTM, CDR2 ANQGSEA. The CDR3 extends over 10 amino acids. The CDR3 nucleotides are TGCAGCGCCGTCAGGGAGACCCAGTACTTC. It codes for CSAVRETQYF.

V usage is TRBV28 and J usage is TRBJ2-7, with D possibly being TRBD2 (6 bases). Trimming removed 2 bases from V and 6 bases from J, with 14 bases in between. This CDR3 comprises 14 residues. CDR1 and CDR2 from the germline V gene are MDHEN and SYDVKM. The DNA of the CDR3 is TGTGCCAGCAGTTTAAGCGCGGGGCAAAGCGAGCAGTACTTC. Protein: CASSLSAGQSEQYF.

The rearrangement links TRBV9 to TRBJ2-2, with TRBD2 as a possible D gene (5 bases). CDR3 length: 14 residues. Germline lookup yields CDR1 SGDLS and CDR2 YYNGEE. V was cut by 1 base and J by 4 bases, with 8 bases left in between. CDR3 coding DNA: TGTGCCAGCAGCGTAATAGGAGGCACCGGGGAGCTGTTTTTT. Its protein product is CASSVIGGTGELFF.

V gene TRBV5-1 combines with J gene TRBJ2-5, with 8 bases aligning to TRBD1. The CDR3 is made up of 16 amino acids. The germline gives CDR1 SGHRS, CDR2 YFSETQ. The V and J ends lost 6 bases and 3 bases, in that order; junction bases with no gene match: 13. In DNA, the CDR3 is TGCGCCAGCACGGACAGGGAGAGGGCGGAAGAAGAGACCCAGTACTTC. It is translated as CASTDRERAEEETQYF.

This rearrangement joins TRBV11-2 to TRBJ2-7; 7 positions match TRBD2. From germline, CDR1 is SGHAT and CDR2 FQNNGV. CDR3 size: 15 residues. J lost 4 bases, V lost 5 bases, and 11 bases had no gene match. The CDR3 loop reads CASSRLAGDAYEQYF. In DNA, the CDR3 is TGTGCCAGCAGCCGCCTGGCGGGGGACGCATACGAGCAGTACTTC. Full variable domain (remainder filled in from reference TRBV11-2 and TRBJ2-7): EAGVAQSPRYKIIEKRQSVAFWCNPISGHATLYWYQQILGQGPKLLIQFQNNGVVDDSQLPKDRFSAERLKGVDSTLKIQPAKLEDSAVYLCASSRLAGDAYEQYFGPGTRLTVT.

This clone was counted a few times. The chain is built from TRBV2 and TRBJ2-5; D is unresolved. Germline assignment: CDR1 SNHLY and CDR2 FYNNEI. The length of the CDR3 is 15 residues. The ends were cut back, 1 base at V and 0 bases at J, with 9 bases in the middle. CDR3 DNA: TGTGCCAGCAGTGAAGGGTTGGCAGACCAAGAGACCCAGTACTTC. Translation gives CASSEGLADQETQYF.

The chain carries TRBV30 and TRBJ2-1; D is possibly TRBD1 or TRBD2 (6 bases each). V was pared by 3 bases and J by 9 bases, with 21 bases between. The CDR3 is 15 residues long. Germline CDR1 is GTSNPN and CDR2 is SVGIG (reference sequence). The chain's CDR3 is CAWRGGPESFFEQFF. CDR3 DNA: TGTGCCTGGAGGGGGGGCCCCGAATCCTTCTTTGAGCAGTTCTTC.

The DNA for the CDR3 is TGCGCCAGCAGCCAAGACGGGCAGGGCGCGTACAATGAGCAGTTCTTC. Translating gives CASSQDGQGAYNEQFF. The V and J genes are TRBV4-3 and TRBJ2-1; D is perhaps TRBD1 (5 bases). The germline V gene encodes CDR1 LGHNA and CDR2 YSLEER. V was trimmed by 0 bases and J by 4 bases, leaving 13 bases between them. The CDR3 is made up of 16 amino acids.

The rearrangement uses TRBV21-1 and TRBJ2-3; TRBD1 was called by the table and not checked on the DNA. TRBV21-1 is marked as a pseudogene. This CDR3 has 16 residues. CDR3 protein: CASSEPGQVITDTQYF. The DNA of the CDR3 is TGTGCCAGCAGCGAACCGGGACAGGTCATCACAGATACGCAGTATTTT.

This chain links TRBV4-1 with TRBJ1-1; tentatively, D is TRBD1 (5 bases). Germline V CDR1 and CDR2: MGHRA, YSYEKL. The length of the CDR3 is 17 residues. Trimming left V 0 bases short and J 1 base short, with 15 bases between. For the CDR3, the DNA is TGCGCCAGCAGCCAAGATACAGCCGTGGGGGGGAACACTGAAGCTTTCTTT. Its translation is CASSQDTAVGGNTEAFF.

This chain links TRBV28 with TRBJ2-3; D is possibly TRBD1 (5 bases). Deletions cut 3 bases from V and 4 bases from J, with 11 bases between. The CDR3 runs 14 residues. Germline V lookup: CDR1 MDHEN, CDR2 SYDVKM. The CDR3 loop reads CASSFLAGSDTQYF. DNA of the CDR3: TGTGCCAGCAGTTTTCTGGCAGGGTCAGATACGCAGTATTTT.

V and J are TRBV30 and TRBJ2-5; tentatively, D is TRBD2 (7 bases). Trimming took off 5 bases at V and 5 bases at J, with 21 bases between the two ends. The CDR3 is made up of 15 amino acids. In germline, CDR1 is GTSNPN, CDR2 SVGIG (reference sequence). The CDR3: CAWVPGGALGETQYF. The CDR3 region has the DNA TGTGCCTGGGTACCTGGGGGGGCGCTGGGTGAGACCCAGTACTTC.

This clone was recorded a few times. The V and J genes are TRBV7-9 and TRBJ2-1; D perhaps matches TRBD2 (5 bases). Trimming took 3 bases from V and 9 from J, leaving 9 bases between them. CDR1 and CDR2 (germline): SEHNR, FQNEAQ (reference sequence). There are 12 residues in the CDR3. The CDR3 spells CASSFGRAEQFF. The CDR3 DNA reads as TGTGCCAGCAGCTTTGGGCGGGCTGAGCAGTTCTTC.

J is TRBJ1-2 and V is TRBV29-1, with a tentative D call TRBD1 (5 bases). Germline values: CDR1 SQVTM, CDR2 ANQGSEA. V lost 4 bases, J lost 3 bases, and 9 bases lay in between. This CDR3 has 12 residues. The DNA of the CDR3 is TGCAGCGTTGTCAGAGGGGACTATGGCTACACCTTC. Protein sequence: CSVVRGDYGYTF.

This clone occurred a few times. The junction does not match germline at one end; this may be a read error. The chain recombines TRBV20-1 with TRBJ2-4; D remains unclear. This CDR3 has 10 amino acids. In germline, CDR1 is DFQATT, CDR2 SNEGSKA (reference sequence). The CDR3 loop is CSQDDVGGNF. The CDR3 DNA is TGCAGTCAAGACGACGTGGGTGGGAACTTC.

The genes are TRBV7-9 and TRBJ2-7; D remains unclear. The V end lost 4 bases, the J end lost 5 bases, and 9 bases lay between the germline ends. Germline V gene data show CDR1 as SEHNR and CDR2 as FQNEAQ (reference sequence). The CDR3 extends over 12 amino acids. The CDR3: CASSSPKDEQYF. The DNA of the CDR3 is TGTGCCAGCAGCTCTCCAAAAGACGAGCAGTACTTC. The full variable domain, its missing parts supplied by reference TRBV7-9 and TRBJ2-7, is DTGVSQNPRHKITKRGQNVTFRCDPISEHNRLYWYRQTLGQGPEFLTYFQNEAQLEKSRLLSDRFSAERPKGSFSTLEIQRTEQGDSAMYLCASSSPKDEQYFGPGTRLTVT.

The chain couples TRBV28 to TRBJ2-3; TRBD2 matches 8 bases. Trimming at V came to 3 bases and at J to 5 bases, leaving 13 bases not matched to a gene. The germline gives CDR1 MDHEN, CDR2 SYDVKM. The CDR3 length is 17 residues. CDR3 nucleotides: TGTGCCAGCAGTTTCCTCCTCTCGTGGCTAGCGGGAGATACGCAGTATTTT. Translating it yields CASSFLLSWLAGDTQYF.

The V gene is TRBV23-1, the J gene TRBJ2-3; the D gene is possibly TRBD2 (5 bases). TRBV23-1 is classed as an ORF, of uncertain function. The CDR3 has 16 amino acids. V lost 3 bases and J 1 base, leaving 14 bases between the germline ends. The CDR3 here is CASSQAPGFRTDTQYF. For the CDR3, the DNA is TGCGCCAGCAGTCAGGCGCCGGGGTTCCGCACAGATACGCAGTATTTT.

The rearrangement uses TRBV30 and TRBJ2-7; TRBD1 might be the D (5 bases). The V gene lost 0 bases and the J gene lost 3 bases, with 6 bases spanning the gap. The germline gives CDR1 GTSNPN, CDR2 SVGIG (reference sequence). The CDR3 contains 12 residues. The CDR3 loop reads CAWSVDSYEQYF. CDR3 DNA: TGTGCCTGGAGTGTTGACAGCTACGAGCAGTACTTC.

This clone was observed a few times. Other DNA sequences within the sample encode an identical CDR3. J is TRBJ2-7 and V is TRBV29-1; no firm D call. V was clipped by 1 base and J by 2 bases, with 6 bases between them. This CDR3 is built from 12 residues. Germline V CDR1 and CDR2: SQVTM, ANQGSEA. The CDR3 DNA sequence: TGCAGCGTTGAAGGTGGAGCCTACGAGCAGTACTTC. Protein: CSVEGGAYEQYF.